The next 10 T cell receptor beta chains were all read from a single sample in a study of graft-versus-host responses after intestinal transplantation. Produced via immunoSEQ multiplex PCR; TCRdb's table is partial and in-frame only. The profile covers 50,000 or so clones, with 85% to 95% appearing a single time and approximately 6% taken by the ten largest. The sample consisted of PBMCs, taken approximately 740 days after a first intestinal transplant, on the day of a second. The receptor set was obtained from a human patient who received an intestinal transplant, so some T cells may come from the graft donor.

The chain is built from TRBV7-3 and TRBJ1-1; 7 bases match TRBD1. The germline CDR1 and CDR2 sequences are SGHTA and FQGTGA. Trimming took 1 base from V and 7 from J; bases not matched to a gene: 18. The CDR3 spans 18 residues. The CDR3 DNA reads as TGTGCCAGCAGCTTAAAGCCTCCCCACAACAGGGGAGCGGATGAAGCTTTCTTT. Protein sequence: CASSLKPPHNRGADEAFF.

This clone has a single count. This sequence joins TRBV6-5 and TRBJ2-7; D tentatively reads TRBD1 or TRBD2 (7 bases each). This CDR3 is built from 14 residues. The V and J ends lost 7 bases and 4 bases respectively, with 17 bases between them. CDR1 is MNHEY and CDR2 is SVGAGI in the germline V gene. The CDR3: CASNSRQGGYEQYF. CDR3 DNA: TGTGCCAGCAATAGTCGACAGGGAGGGTACGAGCAGTACTTC.

The chain links TRBV5-4 to TRBJ2-3; 10 bases map to TRBD2. With V trimmed by 4 bases and J by 4 bases, 9 bases remained unmatched. The CDR3 runs 16 residues. The germline V gene has CDR1 SGHNT and CDR2 YYREEE (reference sequence). This CDR3 reads CASSVSSGSLSDTQYF. The CDR3 DNA follows: TGTGCCAGCAGCGTCTCTAGCGGGAGTTTATCAGATACGCAGTATTTT.

In regard to this clone: Other nucleotide sequences in the sample specify the same CDR3. Here the CDR3 DNA reads TGTGCCAGCAGTTTACAGCGGGGCACAGATACGCAGTATTTT. Its protein is CASSLQRGTDTQYF. The V gene is TRBV27, the J gene TRBJ2-3, with D maybe TRBD2 (6 bases). V was trimmed by 2 bases and J by 1 base, leaving 7 bases between them. The CDR3 is 14 amino acids. From germline, CDR1 is MNHEY and CDR2 SMNVEV (reference sequence).

The rearrangement links TRBV27 to TRBJ1-5; 7 bases map to TRBD1. This CDR3 has 14 residues. Losses at the gene ends were 6 bases for V and 3 bases for J; bases not matched to a gene: 5. CDR1 MNHEY and CDR2 SMNVEV come from the germline V gene (reference sequence). CDR3 in amino acids: CASSPTGYNQPQHF. DNA of the CDR3: TGTGCCAGCAGCCCGACAGGGTACAATCAGCCCCAGCATTTT.

This rearrangement joins TRBV21-1 to TRBJ2-7. TRBV21-1 is designated a pseudogene. This CDR3 has 13 amino acids. The CDR3 nucleotides are TGTGCCAGCACGCCCCGGAAGGGCGACGAGCAGTACTTC. It translates to CASTPRKGDEQYF.

V usage is TRBV9 and J usage is TRBJ2-7; 7 positions match TRBD1. V lost 1 base to trimming and J lost 3 bases; unmatched junction nucleotides: 10. The length of the CDR3 is 16 residues. Germline CDR1 and CDR2: SGDLS and YYNGEE. CDR3 DNA: TGTGCCAGCAGCGTACAGGCGACAGGGATCCGCTACGAGCAGTACTTC. Translation gives CASSVQATGIRYEQYF.

CDR3 in DNA: TGTGCCAGCAGCCTGCCTTTGGGACAGGGGGCCCCTACGCAGTATTTT. It translates to CASSLPLGQGAPTQYF. V gene TRBV7-9 combines with J gene TRBJ2-3, with 12 bases aligning to TRBD1. Per the germline V gene, CDR1 is SEHNR and CDR2 is FQNEAQ (reference sequence). This CDR3 contains 16 residues. V was clipped by 5 bases and J by 8 bases; unmatched bases: 11.

The chain combines TRBV7-2 with TRBJ2-7; D is uncertain. Germline V CDR1 and CDR2: SGHTA, FQGNSA. V gave up 1 base and J gave up 5 bases, with 6 bases separating them. The CDR3 covers 12 residues. CDR3 protein: CASSLGRNEQYF. The CDR3 DNA is TGTGCCAGCAGCTTAGGCCGTAACGAGCAGTACTTC.

In DNA form, the CDR3 reads TGTGCCAGCAGTAGAACCGGGACGGGCTACGGCTACACCTTC. Protein sequence: CASSRTGTGYGYTF. The V call is TRBV6-5, the J call TRBJ1-2; a weak D match, TRBD1 (5 bases). The ends were cut back, 5 bases at V and 8 bases at J, with 18 bases in the middle. The CDR3 has 14 amino acids. Looked up from germline, CDR1 is MNHEY and CDR2 is SVGAGI.